These T cell receptor beta chains were read from a single sample in a study of OX40 agonist ivuxolimab in advanced cancers. TCRdb's table, derived via immunoSEQ multiplex PCR, lists solely in-frame clones and lacks some. The sample holds around 13,000 clones, about three quarters seen once. This specimen was CD4+ or CD8+ T cells sorted from blood, taken in a trial of the OX40 agonist ivuxolimab. These receptors were taken from an adult with an advanced solid tumor such as melanoma, head and neck, liver or kidney cancer. Both conserved end residues are part of each CDR3. The D gene is left open where the match is weak. The listing skips clone size in some rows; elsewhere it reads once, few, many or a size class.

d_call	v_call	clone_size	j_call	cdr3_nt	cdr3_aa
TRBD1	TRBV15	-	TRBJ2-7	TGTGCCACCAGCAGTGGACAGGGTTACGAGCAGTACTTC	CATSSGQGYEQYF
-	TRBV6-5	medium-sized	TRBJ2-1	TGTGCCAGCAGTTTGGATTCGAATGACGACAATGAGCAGTTCTTC	CASSLDSNDDNEQFF
TRBD1	TRBV9	few	TRBJ2-7	TGTGCCAGCAGCCCGCAGGGGGTAACCCACGAGCAGTACTTC	CASSPQGVTHEQYF
-	TRBV7-9	medium-sized	TRBJ1-5	TGTGCCAGCAGCTACAGGAGGTCATTGGAAAATCAGCCCCAGCATTTT	CASSYRRSLENQPQHF
TRBD1	TRBV4-3	-	TRBJ2-7	TGCGCCAGCAGCCAAGAGGGACAGGAGGGTATCGAGCAGTACTTC	CASSQEGQEGIEQYF
TRBD1	TRBV5-1	-	TRBJ2-7	TGCGCCAGCAGCCCGGGTCCAATCCGGGACAGGCCCTACGAGCAGTACTTC	CASSPGPIRDRPYEQYF
-	TRBV27	-	TRBJ2-1	TGTGCCACAAGAAGCGGGTGGCCTGGCAATGAGCAGTTCTTC	CATRSGWPGNEQFF
TRBD1	TRBV10-3	-	TRBJ1-2	TGTGCCATCAGAGCACAGGACAGGGACCTGGGCTATGGCTACACCTTC	CAIRAQDRDLGYGYTF
TRBD1	TRBV13	-	TRBJ2-7	TGTGCCAGCAGCCCCCAGCAAGGGGGCCAGCAGTACTTC	CASSPQQGGQQYF
TRBD2	TRBV18	-	TRBJ2-7	TGTGCCAGCTCACCACCCGGACTAGCGGGGTCTGCCTACGAGCAGTACTTC	CASSPPGLAGSAYEQYF
-	TRBV5-1	-	TRBJ2-5	TGCGCCAGCAGTAGGACCAGACAGGTCCAAGAGACCCAGTACTTC	CASSRTRQVQETQYF
-	TRBV4-3	-	TRBJ2-1	TGCGCCAGCAGCCAAGATGATGGGGGATTCTACAATGAGCAGTTCTTC	CASSQDDGGFYNEQFF
-	TRBV28	-	TRBJ2-3	TGTGCCAGCAGTCCCCTAGCGAGCACAGATACGCAGTATTTT	CASSPLASTDTQYF
-	TRBV30	-	TRBJ2-3	TGTGCCTGGACGGGAATAGGAGGTCCCACCACAGATACGCAGTATTTT	CAWTGIGGPTTDTQYF
TRBD1	TRBV7-9	-	TRBJ2-7	TGTGCCAGCAGCTCTTTGGACAGGGGACACGAGCAGTACTTC	CASSSLDRGHEQYF
-	TRBV19	-	TRBJ1-5	TGTGCCAGTAGTATAGCTGCTCAACGAGGGAATCAGCCCCAGCATTTT	CASSIAAQRGNQPQHF
TRBD2	TRBV19	-	TRBJ2-2	TGTGCCAGTCGGACTAGCGGGAACACCGGGGAGCTGTTTTTT	CASRTSGNTGELFF
-	TRBV10-2	-	TRBJ2-1	TGCGCCAGCAGTCTTCCAGGGTCAAATGAGCAGTTCTTC	CASSLPGSNEQFF
-	TRBV29-1	-	TRBJ2-7	TGCAGCGTTGTCAGCTCCTACGAGCAGTACTTC	CSVVSSYEQYF
TRBD2	TRBV9	-	TRBJ2-7	TGTGCCAGCAGCCAGAGCGGGAGTTCCTACGAGCAGTACTTC	CASSQSGSSYEQYF
-	TRBV4-2	-	TRBJ1-1	TGTGCCAGCAGCCTGAGGGGCACTGAAGCTTTCTTT	CASSLRGTEAFF
-	TRBV19	-	TRBJ1-1	TGTGCCAGTAGTATAGCGAGTTGGGGGGGCACTGAAGCTTTCTTT	CASSIASWGGTEAFF
-	TRBV7-3	once	TRBJ1-1	TGTGCCAGCAGTTTAACACAGGGCGGAACTGAAGCTTTCTTT	CASSLTQGGTEAFF
-	TRBV6-1	-	TRBJ2-1	TGTGCCAGCAGTGAAGGACCGGGACCAGGATACAATGAGCAGTTCTTC	CASSEGPGPGYNEQFF
TRBD1	TRBV6-1	few	TRBJ1-6	TGTGCCAGCAGTGACAGGGGGCTCTCACCCCTCCACTTT	CASSDRGLSPLHF
-	TRBV11-1	-	TRBJ2-1	TGTGCCAGCAGCAAGCCCGCCCCTGAAGCAAGTTACAATGAGCAGTTCTTC	CASSKPAPEASYNEQFF
TRBD2	TRBV4-3	-	TRBJ2-3	TGCGCCAGCAGCCCCGAAAGACTAGCGGGAGACTCGCAGTATTTT	CASSPERLAGDSQYF
-	TRBV6-6	-	TRBJ2-7	TGTGCCAGCAGCCCCGACGGGAATCCCTACGAGCAGTACTTC	CASSPDGNPYEQYF
TRBD2	TRBV2	-	TRBJ2-3	TGTGCCAGCAGTGAGGGCCTAGCGGGACGGCCTAGCACAGATACGCAGTATTTT	CASSEGLAGRPSTDTQYF
-	TRBV7-9	-	TRBJ2-7	TGTGCCAGCAGCTTAGTGTCCTACGAGCAGTACTTC	CASSLVSYEQYF
-	TRBV28	-	TRBJ2-7	TGTGCCAGCAGTTATCCCTCTACCCATAAGGCCGGATCCTTGTACGAGCAGTACTTC	CASSYPSTHKAGSLYEQYF
-	TRBV6-6	-	TRBJ2-3	TGTGCCAGCAGTTACAGTGTTCGGTCCACAGATACGCAGTATTTT	CASSYSVRSTDTQYF
-	TRBV6-1	few	TRBJ2-7	TGTGCCAGCAGTGAAGCGGACAGCTCCTACGAGCAGTACTTC	CASSEADSSYEQYF
-	TRBV6-1	-	TRBJ2-1	TGTGCCAGCCGTATAGGCAGGGGAAATTACAATGAGCAGTTCTTC	CASRIGRGNYNEQFF
-	TRBV25-1	medium-sized	TRBJ1-3	TGTGCCAGCAGTGAAACAGGGTTTGCTGGAAACACCATATATTTT	CASSETGFAGNTIYF
-	TRBV14	-	TRBJ2-2	TGTGCCAGCAGCCAAGAATTGCAACAGGGAGGGAAACTGGACACCGGGGAGCTGTTTTTT	CASSQELQQGGKLDTGELFF
TRBD1	TRBV29-1	-	TRBJ2-2	TGCAGCGTTGTTACAGGGGGGACCGGGGAGCTGTTTTTT	CSVVTGGTGELFF
-	TRBV28	-	TRBJ2-1	TGTGCCAGCAGTTTTACGTGGACAGCACTTTACCGGGACTACAATGAGCAGTTCTTC	CASSFTWTALYRDYNEQFF
-	TRBV6-4	-	TRBJ2-3	TGTGCCAGCAGTGACCCGTGGGGGGAATCACCAGATACGCAGTATTTT	CASSDPWGESPDTQYF
-	TRBV7-7	many	TRBJ2-5	TGTGCTAGCAGCCCACAATTTTTGGCTAGCGACGGTGAGACCCAGTACTTC	CASSPQFLASDGETQYF
-	TRBV19	once	TRBJ2-2	TGTGCCTCCGAAGGAATCACCGGGGAGCTGTTTTTT	CASEGITGELFF
-	TRBV19	-	TRBJ2-6	TGTGCCAGTAGTGTAACAGGGTTCGGGGCCAACGTCCTGACTTTC	CASSVTGFGANVLTF
-	TRBV27	-	TRBJ2-7	TGTGCCAGCAGTTTAGGGCCGCAGGTGCTCTACGAGCAGTACTTC	CASSLGPQVLYEQYF
-	TRBV19	-	TRBJ2-7	TGTGCCAGTAGTATCAGCTCGACAGCCTACGAGCAGTACTTC	CASSISSTAYEQYF
-	TRBV28	-	TRBJ2-5	TGTGCCAGCAGTGTACCTAGGAGTTACCAAGAGACCCAGTACTTC	CASSVPRSYQETQYF